A single sample is the source of the 22 T cell receptor beta chains below, sequenced in a study of vaccination effects on CD4 cells after COVID-19. Here immunoSEQ multiplex PCR was the method, and the copy in TCRdb shows in-frame clones only, minus some. The sample lists approximately 74,000 clones; 60% to 80% were seen once. Using viral peptide pools, the ViraFEST assay grew out antigen-specific CD4+ T cells prior to sequencing. At the end of over 8 days of culture, CD4+ T cells were isolated. Vaccine administered to participants consisted of two doses of either BNT162b2 or mRNA-1273. No antigen has been assigned to these receptors. Sequenced material: CD4+ T cells from PBMCs cultured with HCoV-OC43 spike peptides, taken after COVID-19 vaccination. Subset: HCoV-OC43 spike overlapping peptide pool stimulation. These receptors were taken from a human donor who received a COVID-19 vaccine.

The rearrangement uses TRBV19 and TRBJ1-4, with TRBD1 identical over 7 bases. The CDR3 runs to 14 residues. Per the germline V gene, CDR1 is LNHDA and CDR2 is SQIVND (reference sequence). After removal of 3 bases from V and 4 bases from J, the junction contained 2 bases not matched to a gene. In DNA form, the CDR3 reads TGTGCCAGTAGTATCGGGACAGTTAATGAAAAACTGTTTTTT. This gives the protein CASSIGTVNEKLFF.

The V gene is TRBV19, the J gene TRBJ1-2; 8 nucleotides line up with TRBD1. There are 15 residues in the CDR3. Germline V CDR1 and CDR2: LNHDA, SQIVND (reference sequence). The junction had 5 bases not matched to a gene; V was cut back by 3 bases and J by 2 bases. The CDR3 is CASSIVAGGNYGYTF. The CDR3 nucleotides are TGTGCCAGTAGTATCGTGGCAGGGGGCAACTATGGCTACACCTTC.

The chain is built from TRBV7-9 and TRBJ1-5; TRBD1 is a possible D gene (5 bases). Per germline, CDR1 SEHNR and CDR2 FQNEAQ (reference sequence). With 5 bases removed from V and 5 bases from J, the gap between germline ends came to 13 bases. CDR3 length: 14 amino acids. CDR3 in amino acids: CASSQWGDHQPQHF. Written as DNA, the CDR3 is TGTGCCAGCAGCCAATGGGGGGACCATCAGCCCCAGCATTTT.

The V call is TRBV5-8, the J call TRBJ2-5; 8 bases map to TRBD2. Germline CDR1 is SGHTS and CDR2 is YDEGEE. V trimming: 7 bases; J trimming: 3 bases; junction bases outside the gene matches: 17. The CDR3 contains 17 residues. The CDR3 region is CASPLPPIAGIKETQYF. In DNA form, the CDR3 reads TGTGCCAGCCCCCTGCCCCCTATAGCGGGGATTAAAGAGACCCAGTACTTC.

V and J are TRBV5-1 and TRBJ2-1; 9 nucleotides align to TRBD2. Trimming at V came to 0 bases and at J to 6 bases, leaving 1 base not matched to a gene. The CDR3 has 14 residues. Germline V CDR1 and CDR2: SGHRS, YFSETQ. CDR3 nucleotide sequence: TGCGCCAGCAGCTTGGTAGCGGGGGCCAATGAGCAGTTCTTC. The encoded protein is CASSLVAGANEQFF.

This clone has a handful of counts. This rearrangement joins TRBV9 to TRBJ1-2; perhaps TRBD1 as D (6 bases). CDR3 length equals 14 residues. Germline V gives CDR1 SGDLS, CDR2 YYNGEE. V was cut by 6 bases and J by 0 bases, with 12 bases left in between. CDR3 bases: TGTGCCAGCACCCGGGACACATCTAACTATGGCTACACCTTC. It specifies CASTRDTSNYGYTF.

The gene calls are TRBV5-1 and TRBJ1-1; D is uncertain. The CDR3 covers 14 residues. V was clipped by 2 bases and J by 0 bases, with 8 bases between them. The germline CDR1 and CDR2 sequences are SGHRS and YFSETQ. The CDR3 loop reads CASSFGPMNTEAFF. CDR3 sequence (DNA): TGCGCCAGCAGCTTCGGACCCATGAACACTGAAGCTTTCTTT.

This clone was seen once. The chain combines TRBV7-3 with TRBJ2-5, with D maybe TRBD2 (5 bases). Germline V gives CDR1 SGHTA, CDR2 FQGTGA. This CDR3 contains 13 residues. Trimming shortened V by 5 bases and J by 9 bases, and 16 bases separated the two germline ends. DNA of the CDR3: TGTGCCAGCAGCCCAGCGGATCTAGGGCCCCAGTACTTC. Protein product: CASSPADLGPQYF.

This clone was recorded once. The chain couples TRBV2 to TRBJ1-3; perhaps TRBD1 as D (6 bases). This CDR3 spans 13 amino acids. The V gene's germline CDR1 is SNHLY and CDR2 FYNNEI. V was cut by 10 bases and J by 1 base, with 11 bases left in between. The CDR3 reads CAKGQTSGNTIYF. The CDR3 DNA sequence: TGTGCCAAAGGACAGACGTCTGGAAACACCATATATTTT. Together with reference TRBV2 and TRBJ1-3, the CDR3 gives the full variable domain: EPEVTQTPSHQVTQMGQEVILRCVPISNHLYFYWYRQILGQKVEFLVSFYNNEISEKSEIFDDQFSVERPDGSNFTLKIRSTKLEDSAMYFCAKGQTSGNTIYFGEGSWLTVV.

This chain joins TRBV6-1 and TRBJ1-3; D not certain. V was cut by 0 bases and J by 2 bases, with 8 bases left in between. Per the germline V gene, CDR1 is MNHNS and CDR2 is SASEGT. The CDR3 has 15 amino acids. The CDR3 coding sequence is TGTGCCAGCAGTGAAGCGCCGTCCGCTGGAAACACCATATATTTT. Translated, it gives CASSEAPSAGNTIYF.

This clone was seen only once. The chain is built from TRBV6-5 and TRBJ1-2, with D unclear. Germline V gene sequence: CDR1 MNHEY, CDR2 SVGAGI. The CDR3 spans 13 residues. Deletions cut 4 bases from V and 5 bases from J, with 11 bases between. The CDR3 protein is CASSSIDLYGYTF. The CDR3 nucleotides are TGTGCCAGCAGTTCTATCGACCTATATGGCTACACCTTC.

The gene calls are TRBV6-6 and TRBJ1-4, with D uncertain. V was shortened by 2 bases and J by 7 bases, with 11 bases between the two germline ends. CDR1 and CDR2 (germline): MNHNY, SVGAGI (reference sequence). The CDR3 consists of 14 residues. CDR3 protein: CASSYATAREKLFF. The CDR3 DNA is TGTGCCAGCAGTTACGCAACCGCCCGTGAAAAACTGTTTTTT.

The gene calls are TRBV2 and TRBJ1-5; no firm D call. CDR1 and CDR2 from the germline V gene are SNHLY and FYNNEI. There are 14 residues in the CDR3. Trimming pared 2 bases from V and 3 bases from J, leaving 8 bases between. CDR3 in DNA: TGTGCCAGCAGTGAAACCGTACACAATCAGCCCCAGCATTTT. This encodes CASSETVHNQPQHF.

This chain links TRBV7-9 with TRBJ2-5, with TRBD2 identical over 8 bases. This CDR3 is 15 amino acids long. Trimming took 0 bases from V and 5 from J; bases not matched to a gene: 5. Germline CDR1 SEHNR, CDR2 FQNEAQ (reference sequence). The CDR3 is CASSLAGGASETQYF. The CDR3, as DNA: TGTGCCAGCAGCTTAGCCGGGGGGGCGTCGGAGACCCAGTACTTC.

The V gene is TRBV19, the J gene TRBJ2-1; tentatively, D is TRBD2 (6 bases). Trimming took 5 bases from V and 8 from J, leaving 22 bases between them. From germline, CDR1 is LNHDA and CDR2 SQIVND (reference sequence). The CDR3 is 16 residues long. The CDR3 protein is CASSPLGGGGYYEQFF. CDR3 DNA: TGTGCCAGTAGTCCCCTCGGGGGAGGAGGTTACTATGAGCAGTTCTTC.

V usage is TRBV5-1 and J usage is TRBJ2-1, with 11 nucleotides matching TRBD2. Germline V gene lookup returns CDR1 SGHRS and CDR2 YFSETQ. The CDR3 covers 16 residues. Unmatched junction bases numbered 6, after V lost 3 bases and J lost 4 bases. In DNA form, the CDR3 reads TGCGCCAGCAGCTCACAACTAGCGGGGGAGTACAATGAGCAGTTCTTC. Translating gives CASSSQLAGEYNEQFF.

This clone appeared a few times. This chain uses TRBV19 with TRBJ2-1; either TRBD1 or TRBD2 may supply D (5 bases each). CDR1 is LNHDA and CDR2 is SQIVND in the germline V gene (reference sequence). The CDR3 loop spans 13 amino acids. V shed 3 bases and J shed 6 bases, with 9 bases lying between them. The CDR3: CASSIGTGNEQFF. CDR3 sequence (DNA): TGTGCCAGTAGTATTGGGACGGGCAATGAGCAGTTCTTC.

V and J are TRBV7-9 and TRBJ2-2; D uncertain. V lost 3 bases and J lost 5, with 10 bases in between. The CDR3 runs to 14 residues. In germline, CDR1 is SEHNR, CDR2 FQNEAQ (reference sequence). The CDR3 here is CASSLAGSTGELFF. The CDR3 region has the DNA TGTGCCAGCAGCTTGGCTGGGTCGACCGGGGAGCTGTTTTTT.

V usage is TRBV5-1 and J usage is TRBJ2-7; a possible D gene is TRBD1 (6 bases). Trimming shortened V by 1 base and J by 3 bases, and 11 bases separated the two germline ends. CDR1 is SGHRS and CDR2 is YFSETQ in the germline V gene. The CDR3 has 14 amino acids. The CDR3 DNA sequence: TGCGCCAGCAGCTTGACAGGGCTAAGCTACGAGCAGTACGTC. It is translated as CASSLTGLSYEQYV.

This clone showed up just once. V gene TRBV6-5 combines with J gene TRBJ2-7, with a possible D match to TRBD1 (6 bases). The ends were cut back, 11 bases at V and 0 bases at J, with 17 bases in the middle. The CDR3 consists of 14 residues. The germline V gene has CDR1 MNHEY and CDR2 SVGAGI. DNA for the CDR3: TGTGCCCCCACAGGGACGTCGAGCTCCTACGAGCAGTACGTC. It specifies CAPTGTSSSYEQYV.

V gene TRBV12-5 combines with J gene TRBJ1-5; TRBD1 might be the D (5 bases). This CDR3 contains 13 residues. The ends were cut back, 6 bases at V and 2 bases at J, with 8 bases in the middle. Germline lookup yields CDR1 LGHNT and CDR2 FRNRAP. This CDR3 is CASGRGGNQPQHF. The CDR3 region has the DNA TGTGCTAGTGGACGGGGGGGCAATCAGCCCCAGCATTTT.

The rearrangement joins TRBV6-6 to TRBJ2-1, with 8 bases aligning to TRBD1. The V gene end was trimmed by 5 bases and the J gene end by 4 bases; junction bases not matched to a gene: 10. The CDR3 is made up of 16 amino acids. CDR1 is MNHNY and CDR2 is SVGAGI in the germline V gene (reference sequence). CDR3 in amino acids: CASSPPGDRTYNEQFF. In DNA, the CDR3 is TGTGCCAGCAGTCCCCCCGGGGACAGGACTTACAATGAGCAGTTCTTC.